The present T cell receptor (beta chain) was sequenced within a study of shared clonotypes between healthy human individuals. Clones were read by immunoSEQ multiplex PCR, and TCRdb kept only the in-frame ones, dropping some. The sample records about 2.3 million clones, approximately 95% being singletons. Deletions cut 5 bases from V and 4 bases from J, with 9 bases between. This CDR3 contains 11 residues. The V gene's germline CDR1 is DFQATT and CDR2 SNEGSKA (reference sequence). The rearrangement links TRBV20-1 to TRBJ2-7; D ambiguous. Sequencing was carried out using naive CD4+ T cells from PBMCs. The subset denotes: CD45RA+ positively selected. This TCR came from a man aged 18 to 30 in good health. Some clones in this sample may be carry-over from other donors' samples. In nucleotides, the CDR3 is TGCAGTGCTGATGCCAAGTACGAGCAGTACTTC. This sequence encodes CSADAKYEQYF.